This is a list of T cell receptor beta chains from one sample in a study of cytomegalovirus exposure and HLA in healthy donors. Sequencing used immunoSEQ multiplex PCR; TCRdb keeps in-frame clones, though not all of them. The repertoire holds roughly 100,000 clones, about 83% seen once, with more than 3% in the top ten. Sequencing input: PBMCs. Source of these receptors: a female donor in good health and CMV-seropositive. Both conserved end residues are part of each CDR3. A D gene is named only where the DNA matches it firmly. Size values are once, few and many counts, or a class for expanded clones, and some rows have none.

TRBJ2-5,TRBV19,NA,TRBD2,CASSLAGGLQETQYF,TGTGCCAGTAGTCTAGCGGGGGGGCTCCAAGAGACCCAGTACTTC
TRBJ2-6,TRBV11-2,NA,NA,CASSLPDSSGANVLTF,TGTGCCAGCAGCTTACCCGACAGCTCTGGGGCCAACGTCCTGACTTTC
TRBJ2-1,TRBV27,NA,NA,CASSSNEELTYNEQFF,TGTGCCAGCAGTTCCAATGAGGAACTTACCTACAATGAGCAGTTCTTC
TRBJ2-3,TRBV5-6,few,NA,CASSHSLSTDTQYF,TGTGCCAGCAGCCATAGCCTGAGCACAGATACGCAGTATTTT
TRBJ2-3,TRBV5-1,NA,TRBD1,CASFPTGGRTDTQYF,TGCGCCAGCTTCCCGACAGGGGGCAGAACAGATACGCAGTATTTT
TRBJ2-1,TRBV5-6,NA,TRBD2,CASSSAGESNEQFF,TGTGCCAGCAGCTCAGCGGGAGAGTCTAATGAGCAGTTCTTC
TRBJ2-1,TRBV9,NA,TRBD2,CASSPGLALNRHNEQFF,TGTGCCAGCAGCCCGGGACTAGCCTTGAACCGGCACAATGAGCAGTTCTTC
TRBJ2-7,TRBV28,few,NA,CASSLEGGAAGSSYEQYF,TGTGCCAGCAGTTTGGAGGGTGGGGCGGCAGGGTCTTCCTACGAGCAGTACTTC
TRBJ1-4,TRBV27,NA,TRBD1,CASSHGQGYEKLFF,TGTGCCAGCAGCCACGGACAGGGTTATGAAAAACTGTTTTTT
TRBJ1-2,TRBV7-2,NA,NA,CASSTDFPWTVSNYGYTF,TGTGCCAGCAGCACCGACTTTCCTTGGACAGTTTCTAACTATGGCTACACCTTC
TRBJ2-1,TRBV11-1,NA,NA,CASSFLRSVNEQFF,TGTGCCAGCAGCTTTCTGCGATCCGTCAATGAGCAGTTCTTC
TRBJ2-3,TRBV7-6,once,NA,CASSLSGLSTDTQYF,TGTGCCAGCAGCTTATCAGGGCTGAGCACAGATACGCAGTATTTT
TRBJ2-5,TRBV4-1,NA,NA,CASSQGGSRLQETQYF,TGCGCCAGCAGCCAAGGAGGTTCTAGACTGCAAGAGACCCAGTACTTC
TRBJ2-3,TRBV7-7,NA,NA,CASSLGAGDTQYF,TGTGCCAGCAGCCTCGGGGCGGGGGATACGCAGTATTTT
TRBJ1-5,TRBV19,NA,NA,CASDFSGSNQPQHF,TGTGCCAGCGACTTTTCGGGTAGCAATCAGCCCCAGCATTTT
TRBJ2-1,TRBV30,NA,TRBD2,CAWSEGLVGASGEFF,TGTGCCTGGAGTGAAGGACTAGTGGGAGCCTCTGGCGAGTTCTTC
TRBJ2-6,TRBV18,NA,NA,CATNAGTGANVLTF,TGTGCCACCAATGCAGGCACTGGGGCCAACGTCCTGACTTTC
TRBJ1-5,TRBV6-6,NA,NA,CASLPEFYSNQPQHF,TGTGCCAGCTTACCTGAGTTTTATAGCAATCAGCCCCAGCATTTT
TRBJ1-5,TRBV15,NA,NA,CATSSEKNQPQHF,TGTGCCACCAGCAGTGAGAAGAATCAGCCCCAGCATTTT
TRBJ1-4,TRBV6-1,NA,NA,CASSDKQGVNEKLFF,TGTGCCAGCAGTGACAAACAGGGAGTTAATGAAAAACTGTTTTTT
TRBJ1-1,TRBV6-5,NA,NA,CASSYSQGTEAFF,TGTGCCAGCAGTTACTCGCAGGGGACTGAAGCTTTCTTT
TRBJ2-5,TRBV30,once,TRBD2,CAWTGLAGETQYF,TGTGCCTGGACTGGACTAGCTGGAGAGACCCAGTACTTC
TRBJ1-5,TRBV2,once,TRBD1,CASRRTGNQPQHF,TGTGCCAGCAGGCGGACAGGGAATCAGCCCCAGCATTTT
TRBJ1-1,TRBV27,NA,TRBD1,CASSHTGQGNLNTEAFF,TGTGCCAGCAGCCATACGGGACAGGGGAACTTGAACACTGAAGCTTTCTTT
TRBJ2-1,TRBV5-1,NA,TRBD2,CASSLDGGRGGSYYNEQFF,TGCGCCAGCAGCTTGGACGGGGGGCGGGGGGGCTCTTACTACAATGAGCAGTTCTTC
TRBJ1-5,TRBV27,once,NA,CASSPQQGLQPQHF,TGTGCCAGCAGTCCGCAGCAGGGCTTGCAGCCCCAGCATTTT
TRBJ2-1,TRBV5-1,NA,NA,CASSLRPGLKMNEQFF,TGCGCCAGCAGCTTGAGGCCAGGGCTGAAGATGAATGAGCAGTTCTTC
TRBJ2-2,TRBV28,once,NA,CASSLSYAKTNTGELFF,TGTGCCAGCAGTTTATCCTACGCGAAGACGAACACCGGGGAGCTGTTTTTT
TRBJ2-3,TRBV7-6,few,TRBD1,CASSERQGWTDTQYF,TGTGCCAGCAGCGAACGACAGGGGTGGACAGATACGCAGTATTTT
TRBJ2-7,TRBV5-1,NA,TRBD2,CASSEREGKEQYF,TGCGCCAGCAGCGAGCGGGAGGGGAAGGAGCAGTACTTC
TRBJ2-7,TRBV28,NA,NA,CASSFLAEQYF,TGTGCCAGCAGTTTCTTAGCCGAGCAGTACTTC
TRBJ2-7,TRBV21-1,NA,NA,CASPRQGKQTYEQYF,TGTGCCAGTCCACGGCAGGGAAAACAGACCTACGAGCAGTACTTC
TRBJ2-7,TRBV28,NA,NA,CASSPSSSRSYEQYF,TGTGCCAGCAGTCCCTCTAGTAGCAGAAGCTACGAGCAGTACTTC
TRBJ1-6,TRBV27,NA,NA,CASSLGLHNSPLHF,TGTGCCAGCAGTTTAGGCCTCCATAATTCACCCCTCCACTTT
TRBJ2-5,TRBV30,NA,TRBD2,CAWSSGNQETQYF,TGTGCCTGGTCTAGCGGAAACCAAGAGACCCAGTACTTC
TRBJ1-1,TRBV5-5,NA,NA,CASSPLAWRVVTEAFF,TGTGCCAGCAGCCCCCTAGCATGGAGGGTGGTGACTGAAGCTTTCTTT
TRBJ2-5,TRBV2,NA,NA,CASTFRRGDQETQYF,TGTGCCAGCACCTTCCGGCGGGGAGACCAAGAGACCCAGTACTTC
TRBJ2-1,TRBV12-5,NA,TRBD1,CASESPDRAVNEQFF,TGTGCTAGTGAAAGCCCCGACAGGGCAGTCAATGAGCAGTTCTTC
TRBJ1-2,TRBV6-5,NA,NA,CASRGQSGYTF,TGTGCCAGCAGGGGACAAAGCGGCTACACCTTC
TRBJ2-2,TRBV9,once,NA,CASSVNRPINTGELFF,TGTGCCAGCAGCGTTAACAGGCCCATAAACACCGGGGAGCTGTTTTTT